This TCR beta chain originates from a study of T cell responses to AZD1222 COVID-19 vaccine. Broader study findings: Among those given AZD1222, only six were seropositive at baseline. It should be noted that donors were predominantly white British and more often female, and clonal diversity was possibly underestimated. No day 14 peak samples; only post-peak repertoires were characterized. Nearly half of spike-specific TCRs reportedly target unmutated variant regions.

Data came from immunoSEQ multiplex PCR; TCRdb stores just in-frame clones and leaves some out. The sample holds roughly 200,000 clones, roughly 93% seen once. Points on this clone: Its target is unknown.

The CDR3 is 12 amino acids. Germline V CDR1 and CDR2: MDHEN, SYDVKM. V was trimmed by 2 bases and J by 10 bases, leaving 9 bases between them. The chain recombines TRBV28 with TRBJ1-5; D uncertain. Sequencing used peripheral blood, obtained 28 days after the second dose of the MenACWY control vaccine. The clonotype comes from an adult who received the MenACWY meningococcal vaccine as a control. CDR3 coding DNA: TGTGCCAGCAGTTTACCACGTCCACCCCAGCATTTT. Translated, it gives CASSLPRPPQHF.